These T cell receptor beta chains were read from a single sample in a study of identical twins. TCRdb processed the 5' RACE reads anew with MiXCR; each CDR3 protein has one entry. Here the sample spans approximately 680,000 distinct CDR3 sequences, around 7.4% being singletons. This sample was also put to use in a study of yellow fever vaccine responses in identical twins.

The sequenced sample consisted of PBMCs. These receptors were taken from a woman under 30 in good health. The CDR3 runs from the conserved cysteine through the conserved F or W. D genes are given only for firm matches. For some rows the clone size is stated as once, few or many, or as a class when expanded; others skip it.

J gene	V gene	D gene	clone size	CDR3 protein	CDR3 DNA
TRBJ2-2	TRBV7-8	TRBD1	few	CASSLRETGITGELFF	TGTGCCAGCAGCTTAAGGGAGACAGGGATAACCGGGGAGCTGTTTTTT
TRBJ2-1	TRBV12-3/TRBV12-4	.	few	CASSLTRDITEQFF	TGTGCCAGCAGTCTTACACGGGACATCACTGAGCAGTTCTTC
TRBJ2-2	TRBV20-1	.	many	CSAREGTGELFF	TGCAGTGCTAGAGAAGGGACCGGGGAGCTGTTTTTT
TRBJ1-5	TRBV12-3/TRBV12-4	TRBD1	many	CASSSKQGSQPQHF	TGTGCCAGCAGTTCGAAACAGGGGAGTCAGCCCCAGCATTTT
TRBJ2-3	TRBV4-2	.	many	CASSQGVSGDTQYF	TGTGCCAGCAGCCAAGGGGTTAGCGGAGATACGCAGTATTTT
TRBJ2-3	TRBV12-3/TRBV12-4	TRBD2	many	CASSATSGRAGTQYF	TGTGCCAGCAGTGCGACCAGCGGGAGGGCTGGTACGCAGTATTTT
TRBJ1-2	TRBV20-1	.	many	CSAREGSIYTF	TGCAGTGCTAGGGAAGGGTCGATCTACACCTTC
TRBJ2-5	TRBV12-3/TRBV12-4	.	.	CASSPELLGTQYF	TGTGCCAGCAGTCCAGAACTCTTGGGGACCCAGTACTTC
TRBJ2-5	TRBV7-9	.	few	CASSGVRLIQETQYF	TGTGCCAGCTCCGGCGTCCGGCTAATCCAAGAGACCCAGTACTTC
TRBJ2-5	TRBV20-1	.	.	CSASDPVGPQETQYF	TGCAGTGCTAGTGATCCCGTTGGACCACAAGAGACCCAGTACTTC
TRBJ2-7	TRBV7-9	TRBD1	.	CASSLSTGTGSYEQYF	TGTGCCAGCAGCTTATCCACCGGGACAGGGTCCTACGAGCAGTACTTC
TRBJ2-7	TRBV11-2	TRBD2	.	CASSSGTSAPSYEQYF	TGTGCCAGCAGTTCTGGGACTAGCGCGCCCTCCTACGAGCAGTACTTC
TRBJ2-7	TRBV29-1	TRBD1	many	CSVEAGTGSYEQYF	TGCAGCGTTGAAGCCGGGACAGGCTCCTACGAGCAGTACTTC
TRBJ2-2	TRBV28	TRBD1	few	CASSYRQGSGELFF	TGTGCCAGCAGCTACCGACAGGGATCCGGGGAGCTGTTTTTT
TRBJ2-7	TRBV12-3/TRBV12-4	TRBD2	many	CASSPYFSGSFHEQYF	TGTGCCAGCAGTCCATACTTTAGCGGGAGCTTCCACGAGCAGTACTTC
TRBJ2-5	TRBV5-6	.	.	CASSHKGWYQETQYF	TGTGCCAGCAGCCACAAGGGGTGGTACCAAGAGACCCAGTACTTC
TRBJ2-7	TRBV5-1	TRBD2	many	CASSATTSGIPYEQYF	TGCGCCAGCAGCGCGACGACTAGCGGGATTCCCTACGAGCAGTACTTC
TRBJ1-4	TRBV12-3/TRBV12-4	.	many	CASRRQVTNEKLFF	TGTGCCAGCAGACGACAGGTTACTAATGAAAAACTGTTTTTT
TRBJ1-2	TRBV29-1	TRBD1	many	CSVDATGGGYGYTF	TGCAGCGTCGATGCGACAGGGGGAGGATATGGCTACACCTTC
TRBJ1-1	TRBV7-8	TRBD1	few	CASSLRDRDTEAFF	TGTGCCAGCAGCCTAAGGGACAGGGACACTGAAGCTTTCTTT
TRBJ1-4	TRBV12-3/TRBV12-4	TRBD1	many	CASTDRARNEKLFF	TGTGCCAGCACCGACAGGGCCCGTAATGAAAAACTGTTTTTT
TRBJ1-3	TRBV24-1	.	many	CATSELVRNTIYF	TGTGCCACCAGTGAGCTTGTCCGCAACACCATATATTTT
TRBJ1-2	TRBV3-1	.	few	CASSDSSLYGYTF	TGTGCCAGCAGCGACAGTTCACTCTATGGCTACACCTTC